The clone carrying this T cell receptor (beta chain) has just a few counts. What it binds is not known. TCRdb itself ran the 5' RACE reads through MiXCR, one entry per CDR3 protein. Among approximately 300,000 distinct CDR3 sequences, around 7.3% were seen once, and the ten largest hold 18%. Looked up from germline, CDR1 is LGHNA and CDR2 is YSLEER. This CDR3 is 16 amino acids long. The V and J ends lost 8 bases and 4 bases respectively, with 21 bases between them. The sample is drawn from a study of T cells after yellow fever vaccination. Whole-study context: Fractions low in cell number were prepared with SMART-Seq v4 Ultra Low Input.

General study points: Sorted repertoires could include abundant contaminating clonotypes from bulk cells. Weaker, the secondary response peaked sooner, at day 5 versus 15. Most primary-vaccination clones reappeared after the booster (less than 98% CD4, about 88% CD8).

This sequence joins TRBV4-3 and TRBJ2-1; weak D call: TRBD1 (5 bases). Sequencing was performed on PBMCs, taken around 45 days after the first yellow fever vaccination. The TCR comes from a man between 18 and 29 years old who received the YFV17D yellow fever vaccine. CDR3 in DNA: TGCGCCAGCGGAGTACAGGTGGGTTTGGGATACAATGAGCAGTTCTTC. Amino acid sequence: CASGVQVGLGYNEQFF.